Sequencing of this T cell receptor beta chain was carried out in a study of blood T cell repertoires in COVID-19 (dated by TCRdb to the early 2020s). Background on the whole study: Collaborator samples came from the United States, Italy and Spain and covered acute and convalescent phases of COVID-19. The material from the prospective study consisted of cDNA or gDNA derived from T cells, B-cell-depleted T cells, or PBMCs. Deeply sampled blood TCRbeta repertoires from subjects exposed to, actively infected with, or recovered from COVID-19 were included in the dataset. The repertoires were made available in a free public database intended to serve as a resource for research on the immune response to SARS-CoV-2. The samples were drawn from the first 160 participants of the ongoing ImmuneRACE study and from 950 to 1,500 subjects provided by 6 global collaborators. A de-identified subject ID, COVID-19 status, age in years and sex were almost always included in the sample metadata. Where HLA class I and class II types were available, the types were taken from metadata supplied by the sample provider, not from assay-based typing. Findings and caveats that apply to the study as a whole: Clinical and demographic metadata were provided uncurated, with the amount varying by source and participant.

TCRbeta CDR3 regions were amplified from genomic DNA using the immunoSEQ Assay, a bias-controlled multiplex PCR. In the paper's pipeline: The number of nucleated cells in each sample was estimated by amplification of reference gene primers within the assay. To quantify the absolute abundance of each unique TCRbeta CDR3 rearrangement, sequence reads were collapsed and filtered. For each sample, productive Simpson clonality was calculated as the square root of Simpson's diversity index across productive rearrangements. TCRdb limited this immuneACCESS table to in-frame rearrangements with V and J called. A share of clones is missing; checked studies link under half to unresolved V genes, and the rest is unexplained. V and J calls and clone size are as listed in that table; D and trimming were resolved from the DNA. The sample table shows 330,000 or so clones, and 87% are seen once. In total, the top ten clones hold just over 9.5% of the sample.

At one collaborating source in Seattle, patients were enrolled during active infection and were followed longitudinally through the course of disease. Collaborating institutions collected whole blood in K2EDTA tubes following their own protocols. Collaborator samples were shipped for TCRbeta analysis as frozen whole blood, isolated PBMCs, or DNA extracted from either sample type. This clone was recorded only once. This clone's antigen is unknown. Per-base quality was not reported, and no clone a single base away is much larger than it. The receptor was isolated from a man aged 25 to 40 with COVID-19, enrolled during active disease. The sequencing sample was made of peripheral blood.

The CDR3 loop reads CATNVQGTDTQYF. At the DNA level, the sequence is TGTGCCACCAATGTCCAGGGAACAGATACGCAGTATTTT. The chain employs TRBV24-1 and TRBJ2-3, with TRBD1 perhaps the D gene, on 5 matching bases. Reading the germline V gene gives CDR1 KGHDR and CDR2 SFDVKD. The V end loses 8 bases and the J end loses 3 bases, and a stretch of 11 bases separates them. The CDR3 holds 13 amino acids from the cysteine to the phenylalanine. Only the CDR3 DNA is retained, 39 bases long and in frame from the first base.